This T cell receptor beta chain was sequenced for a study of CD8+CD57+ T cells in acquired aplastic anemia. This clonotype occurred many times. Before being chosen for sequencing, patients had shown CD8+CD57+ cell expansion by flow cytometry. Profiling that covered TCR beta VDJ and CDR3 relied on genomic DNA as its template. TCRdb re-analysed the reads in MiXCR, keeping a single row per CDR3 protein. The table lists some 170,000 distinct CDR3 sequences, about 45% of them singletons, with 1.1% in the top ten. This TCR came from a human donor with aplastic anemia. Sequencing was done on a sample of sorted CD4+, CD8+, or CD8+CD57+ T cells (not recorded which) from PBMCs.

The CDR3 here is CSARLSVRRLGANEQFF. The CDR3 DNA follows: TGCAGTGCTAGGCTCTCGGTACGAAGGCTAGGTGCCAATGAGCAGTTCTTC. The chain carries TRBV20-1 and TRBJ2-1; D ambiguous. The V gene lost 3 bases and the J gene lost 6 bases, with 24 bases spanning the gap. Germline assignment: CDR1 DFQATT and CDR2 SNEGSKA (reference sequence). This CDR3 has 17 amino acids.